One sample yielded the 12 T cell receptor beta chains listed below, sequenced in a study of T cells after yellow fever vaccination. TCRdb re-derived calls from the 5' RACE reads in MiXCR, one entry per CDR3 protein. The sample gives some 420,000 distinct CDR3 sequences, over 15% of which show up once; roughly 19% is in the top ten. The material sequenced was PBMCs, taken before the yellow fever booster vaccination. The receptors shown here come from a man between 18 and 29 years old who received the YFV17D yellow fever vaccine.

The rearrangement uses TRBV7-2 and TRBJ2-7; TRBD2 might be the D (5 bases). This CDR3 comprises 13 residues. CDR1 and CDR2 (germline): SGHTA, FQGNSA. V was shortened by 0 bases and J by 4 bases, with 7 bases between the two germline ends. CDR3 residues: CASSLATGYEQYF. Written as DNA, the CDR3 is TGTGCCAGCAGCTTAGCAACGGGGTACGAGCAGTACTTC.

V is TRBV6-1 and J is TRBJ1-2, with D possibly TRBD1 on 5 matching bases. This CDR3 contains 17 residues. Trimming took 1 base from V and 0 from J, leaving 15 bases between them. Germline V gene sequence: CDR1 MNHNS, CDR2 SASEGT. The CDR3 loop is CASSEVGVPTSNYGYTF. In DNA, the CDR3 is TGTGCCAGCAGTGAAGTAGGGGTCCCGACCTCTAACTATGGCTACACCTTC.

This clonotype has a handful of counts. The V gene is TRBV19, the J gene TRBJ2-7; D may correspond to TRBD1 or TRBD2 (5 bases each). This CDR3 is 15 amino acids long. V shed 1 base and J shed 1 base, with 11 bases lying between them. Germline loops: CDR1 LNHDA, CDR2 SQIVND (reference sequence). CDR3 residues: CASSIARDGSYEQYF. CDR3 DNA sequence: TGTGCCAGTAGTATAGCCCGGGACGGATCCTACGAGCAGTACTTC.

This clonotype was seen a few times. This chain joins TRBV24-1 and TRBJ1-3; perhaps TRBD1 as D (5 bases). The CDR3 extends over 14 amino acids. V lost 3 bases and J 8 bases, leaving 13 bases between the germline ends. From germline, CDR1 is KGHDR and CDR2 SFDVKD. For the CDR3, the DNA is TGTGCCACCAGTGATGCCCAGGGAGTTGACACCATATATTTT. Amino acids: CATSDAQGVDTIYF.

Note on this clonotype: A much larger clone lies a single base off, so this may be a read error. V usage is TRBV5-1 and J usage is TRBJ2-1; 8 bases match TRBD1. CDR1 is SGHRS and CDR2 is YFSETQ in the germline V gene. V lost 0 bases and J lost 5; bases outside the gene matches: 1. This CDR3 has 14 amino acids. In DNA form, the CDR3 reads TGCGCCAGCAGCTTGGCACAGGGGGACAATGAGCAGTTCTTC. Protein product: CASSLAQGDNEQFF. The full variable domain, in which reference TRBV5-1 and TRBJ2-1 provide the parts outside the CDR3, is KAGVTQTPRYLIKTRGQQVTLSCSPISGHRSVSWYQQTPGQGLQFLFEYFSETQRNKGNFPGRFSGRQFSNSRSEMNVSTLELGDSALYLCASSLAQGDNEQFFGPGTRLTVL.

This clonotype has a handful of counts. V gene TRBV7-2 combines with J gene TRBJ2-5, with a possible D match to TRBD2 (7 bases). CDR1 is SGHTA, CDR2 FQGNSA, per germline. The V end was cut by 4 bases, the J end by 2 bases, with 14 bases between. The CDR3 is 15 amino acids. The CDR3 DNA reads TGTGCCAGCAGCTCCATGGCGGGGGCACAAGAGACCCAGTACTTC. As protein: CASSSMAGAQETQYF. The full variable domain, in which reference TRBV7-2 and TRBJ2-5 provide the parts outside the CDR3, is GAGVSQSPSNKVTEKGKDVELRCDPISGHTALYWYRQSLGQGLEFLIYFQGNSAPDKSGLPSDRFSAERTGGSVSTLTIQRTQQEDSAVYLCASSSMAGAQETQYFGPGTRLLVL.

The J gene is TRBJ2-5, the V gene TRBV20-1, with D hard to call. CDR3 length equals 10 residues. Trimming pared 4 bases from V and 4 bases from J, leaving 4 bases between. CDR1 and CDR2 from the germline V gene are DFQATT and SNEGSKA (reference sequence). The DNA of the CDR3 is TGCAGTGCTAAGCGAGAGACCCAGTACTTC. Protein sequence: CSAKRETQYF.

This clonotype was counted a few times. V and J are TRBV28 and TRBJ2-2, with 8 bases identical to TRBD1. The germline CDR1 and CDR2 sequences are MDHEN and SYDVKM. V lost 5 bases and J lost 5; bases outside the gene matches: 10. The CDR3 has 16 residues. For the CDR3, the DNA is TGTGCCAGCAGTGCCGCCCCCGGACAGGGAACCGGGGAGCTGTTTTTT. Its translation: CASSAAPGQGTGELFF.

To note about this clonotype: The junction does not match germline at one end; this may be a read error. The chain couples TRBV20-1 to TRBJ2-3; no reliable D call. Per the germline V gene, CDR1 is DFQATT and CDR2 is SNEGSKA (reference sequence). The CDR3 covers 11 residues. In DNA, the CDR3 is TGCTGTGCTAGGATTGTGGATACGCAGTATTTT. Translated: CCARIVDTQYF.

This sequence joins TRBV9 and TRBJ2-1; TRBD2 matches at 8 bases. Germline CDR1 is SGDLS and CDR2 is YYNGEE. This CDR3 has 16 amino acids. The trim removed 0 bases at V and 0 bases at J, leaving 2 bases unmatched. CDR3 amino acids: CASSVAGGGSYNEQFF. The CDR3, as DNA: TGTGCCAGCAGCGTAGCGGGGGGGGGCTCCTACAATGAGCAGTTCTTC.

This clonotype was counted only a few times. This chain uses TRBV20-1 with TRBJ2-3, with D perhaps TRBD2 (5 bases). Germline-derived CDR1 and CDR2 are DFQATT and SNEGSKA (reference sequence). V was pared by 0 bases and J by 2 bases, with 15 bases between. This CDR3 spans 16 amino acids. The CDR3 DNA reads TGCAGTGCTAGAGACCGAATCCTAGCAGCCACAGATACGCAGTATTTT. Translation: CSARDRILAATDTQYF.

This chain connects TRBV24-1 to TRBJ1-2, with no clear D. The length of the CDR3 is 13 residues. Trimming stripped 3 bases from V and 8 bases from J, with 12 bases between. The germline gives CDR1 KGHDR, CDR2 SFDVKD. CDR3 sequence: CATSDKGVYGYTF. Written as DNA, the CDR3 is TGTGCCACCAGTGATAAGGGTGTTTACGGCTACACCTTC.